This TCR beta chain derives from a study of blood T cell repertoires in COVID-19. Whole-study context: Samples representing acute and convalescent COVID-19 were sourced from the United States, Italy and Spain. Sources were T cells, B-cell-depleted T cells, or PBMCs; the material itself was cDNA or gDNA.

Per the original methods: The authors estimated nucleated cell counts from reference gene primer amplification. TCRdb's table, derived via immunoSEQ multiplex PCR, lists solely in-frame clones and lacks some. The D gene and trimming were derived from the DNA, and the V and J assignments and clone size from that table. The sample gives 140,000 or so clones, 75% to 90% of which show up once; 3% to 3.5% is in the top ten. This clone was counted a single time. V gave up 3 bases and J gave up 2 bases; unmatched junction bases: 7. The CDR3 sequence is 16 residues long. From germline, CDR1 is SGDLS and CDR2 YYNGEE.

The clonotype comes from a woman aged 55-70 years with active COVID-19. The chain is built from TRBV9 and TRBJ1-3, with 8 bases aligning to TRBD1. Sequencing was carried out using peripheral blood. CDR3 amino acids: CASSAGSDRAGNTIYF. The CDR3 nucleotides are TGTGCCAGCAGCGCCGGATCGGACAGGGCTGGAAACACCATATATTTT. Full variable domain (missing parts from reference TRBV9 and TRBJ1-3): DSGVTQTPKHLITATGQRVTLRCSPRSGDLSVYWYQQSLDQGLQFLIQYYNGEERAKGNILERFSAQQFPDLHSELNLSSLELGDSALYFCASSAGSDRAGNTIYFGEGSWLTVV.